The T cell receptor (beta chain) under discussion was sequenced for a study of T cell responses to AZD1222 COVID-19 vaccine. Study outcomes and limitations: Baseline testing showed seropositivity in only a handful of AZD1222 recipients. Within unmutated variant regions lay the reported targets of nearly half of spike-specific TCRs.

Here immunoSEQ multiplex PCR was the method, and the copy in TCRdb shows in-frame clones only, minus some. The sample includes fewer than 120,000 clones, approximately 94% seen only once; the top ten take 2.5% to 3.5%. About this clone itself: Its antigen is still unknown.

The CDR3 has 16 amino acids. Trimming stripped 7 bases from V and 1 base from J, with 14 bases between. Per germline, CDR1 LNHDA and CDR2 SQIVND (reference sequence). The clonotype originates from an adult who received the AZD1222 COVID-19 vaccine. The sequencing here drew on peripheral blood, taken 28 days after the second AZD1222 dose. V gene TRBV19 combines with J gene TRBJ1-6; the D gene is possibly TRBD1 (6 bases). Here the CDR3 reads CASKGTHSSYNSPLHF. CDR3 sequence (DNA): TGTGCCAGTAAGGGGACACACAGTTCCTATAATTCACCCCTCCACTTT.